This TCR beta chain was captured by sequencing in a study of cytomegalovirus exposure and HLA in healthy donors. The study, taken as a whole, reports: Trimming of TCR beta V- and J-genes showed a link, identified in a later analysis, to a missense DCLRE1C variant.

On this clone itself: Its antigen is unidentified.

Use of 60 Vbeta and 13 Jbeta primers characterized the PCR. Sequenced by immunoSEQ multiplex PCR; TCRdb stores in-frame clones only, minus some. This sample has 70,000 to 95,000 clones, with more than 75% found just once. The clonotype comes from a man aged 18 to 35 in good health and CMV-seronegative. The sequenced sample was PBMCs.

The CDR3 bases are TGTGCCAGCAGCTTAGCCCTCTCTGGGGCCAACGTCCTGACTTTC. As protein: CASSLALSGANVLTF. The chain joins TRBV11-2 to TRBJ2-6; no definite D call. CDR1 and CDR2 (germline): SGHAT, FQNNGV. The CDR3 runs 15 residues. V lost 1 base to trimming and J lost 0 bases, with 4 bases between them.